This is a list of T cell receptor beta chains from one sample in a study of blood T cell repertoires in COVID-19. TCRdb keeps only in-frame clones here, not all; method: immunoSEQ multiplex PCR. This sample has under 300,000 clones, with around 83% found just once. Material: peripheral blood. The receptors were sampled from a man older than 75 with acute or convalescent COVID-19. The CDR3 runs from the conserved cysteine through the conserved F or W. A D gene is named only where the DNA matches it firmly. A clone size is listed for some rows: how often the clone was seen (once, few, many), or a class if it is expanded.

>TRBJ1-2|15|TRBD1|TRBV19|few
CASRPGQGIGYGYTF
TGTGCCAGTAGACCAGGACAGGGGATCGGCTATGGCTACACCTTC
>TRBJ2-7|14|.|TRBV5-1|.
CASSLGRGPYEQYF
TGCGCCAGCAGCTTGGGCAGGGGTCCCTACGAGCAGTACTTC
>TRBJ2-3|15|.|TRBV7-9|.
CASSLATALGDTQYF
TGTGCCAGCAGCTTAGCGACAGCCCTGGGGGATACGCAGTATTTT
>TRBJ2-5|16|TRBD1|TRBV18|.
CASSPDRGRRGETQYF
TGTGCCAGCTCCCCTGACAGGGGTCGTCGGGGGGAGACCCAGTACTTC
>TRBJ2-1|16|.|TRBV18|.
CASSRDFGSSYNEQFF
TGTGCCAGCTCACGTGACTTCGGGAGCTCCTACAATGAGCAGTTCTTC
>TRBJ2-3|14|.|TRBV28|once
CASSPVWGPDTQYF
TGTGCCAGCAGTCCCGTGTGGGGCCCAGATACGCAGTATTTT
>TRBJ2-7|13|TRBD1|TRBV18|few
CASSPTGGHEQYF
TGTGCCAGCTCTCCAACAGGGGGCCACGAGCAGTACTTC
>TRBJ2-7|16|.|TRBV11-3|.
CASSLVRAVPSYEQYF
TGTGCCAGCAGCTTAGTCAGGGCGGTACCCTCCTACGAGCAGTACTTC
>TRBJ1-1|14|.|TRBV6-1|once
CASSESHPNTEAFF
TGTGCCAGCAGTGAGAGCCACCCGAACACTGAAGCTTTCTTT
>TRBJ1-1|13|TRBD1|TRBV7-9|.
CASSLRGRTEAFF
TGTGCCAGCAGCTTGAGGGGGCGCACTGAAGCTTTCTTT
>TRBJ2-7|17|.|TRBV4-1|.
CASSQDSTTTIWYEQYF
TGCGCCAGCAGCCAAGACTCGACTACCACGATATGGTACGAGCAGTACTTC
>TRBJ1-6|15|.|TRBV3-1/TRBV3-2|few
CASSQGAAGLSPLHF
TGTGCCAGCAGCCAAGGGGCCGCAGGTTTGTCACCCCTCCACTTT
>TRBJ1-5|16|TRBD1|TRBV6-1|few
CASSVVETGDWQPQHF
TGTGCCAGCAGTGTGGTAGAGACAGGGGATTGGCAGCCCCAGCATTTT
>TRBJ1-2|13|.|TRBV6-1|.
CASSESLNYGYTF
TGTGCCAGCAGTGAATCACTTAACTATGGCTACACCTTC
>TRBJ2-1|15|.|TRBV28|.
CASTTVGGSYNEQFF
TGTGCCAGCACCACTGTGGGGGGTTCTTACAATGAGCAGTTCTTC
>TRBJ2-2|13|.|TRBV7-2|.
CASSTIRSGELFF
TGTGCCAGCAGCACAATAAGGAGCGGGGAGCTGTTTTTT
>TRBJ2-2|15|.|TRBV9|few
CASSVGGSYAGELFF
TGTGCCAGCAGCGTAGGTGGGAGTTACGCCGGGGAGCTGTTTTTT
>TRBJ2-1|15|TRBD2|TRBV7-2|.
CASSLRTSGTNEQFF
TGTGCCAGCAGCCTTCGGACTAGCGGCACCAATGAGCAGTTCTTC
>TRBJ2-1|15|.|TRBV30|.
CAWKRDGGLHNEQFF
TGTGCCTGGAAGAGGGACGGGGGGCTACACAATGAGCAGTTCTTC
>TRBJ1-5|17|TRBD1|TRBV24-1|.
CATSGAPGQGMDQPQHF
TGTGCCACCAGTGGCGCCCCGGGACAGGGTATGGATCAGCCCCAGCATTTT
>TRBJ2-7|13|.|TRBV5-6|.
CASSFGQIYEQYF
TGTGCCAGCAGCTTTGGCCAGATCTACGAGCAGTACTTC
>TRBJ2-1|14|.|TRBV4-1|.
CASSPPEAYNEQFF
TGCGCCAGCAGCCCCCCGGAGGCTTACAATGAGCAGTTCTTC